The rows below give T cell receptor beta chains drawn from one sample of a study of early T cells in non-severe SARS-CoV-2 infection. One entry per CDR3 protein, called by TCRdb with MiXCR from the 5' RACE reads. Of about 58,000 distinct CDR3 sequences in the sample, roughly 12% were seen once. The sequencing sample was made of whole blood. Receptor source: an adult who was a healthcare worker with PCR-confirmed SARS-CoV-2 infection or an uninfected control (not recorded which). Both conserved end residues are part of each CDR3. Each record gives: clone size, D gene, J gene, V gene, CDR3 protein, CDR3 DNA. D genes are given only for firm matches. Rows may omit the clone size; those that give it use once, few, many or a size class.

clone size: many; D gene: TRBD2; J gene: TRBJ2-7; V gene: TRBV27; CDR3 protein: CASSSLAGGKYEQYF; CDR3 DNA: TGTGCCAGCAGTTCCCTAGCGGGAGGGAAATACGAGCAGTACTTC
clone size: -; D gene: TRBD2; J gene: TRBJ2-7; V gene: TRBV3-1; CDR3 protein: CASSHSGGSSYEQYF; CDR3 DNA: TGTGCCAGCAGCCATTCGGGAGGGAGCTCCTACGAGCAGTACTTC
clone size: -; D gene: TRBD2; J gene: TRBJ2-1; V gene: TRBV28; CDR3 protein: CASSPSGYNNEQFF; CDR3 DNA: TGTGCCAGCAGTCCTAGCGGGTACAACAATGAGCAGTTCTTC
clone size: few; D gene: -; J gene: TRBJ1-2; V gene: TRBV7-9; CDR3 protein: CATQTGGLYGYTF; CDR3 DNA: TGTGCCACCCAAACCGGGGGTCTCTATGGCTACACCTTC
clone size: many; D gene: -; J gene: TRBJ2-1; V gene: TRBV5-1; CDR3 protein: CASSIYRDSSYNEQFF; CDR3 DNA: TGCGCCAGCAGCATTTACAGGGATAGCTCCTACAATGAGCAGTTCTTC
clone size: few; D gene: TRBD2; J gene: TRBJ2-2; V gene: TRBV6-7; CDR3 protein: CASSYPSAGGRTGELFF; CDR3 DNA: TGTGCCAGCAGTTACCCCTCTGCGGGAGGACGAACCGGGGAGCTGTTTTTT
clone size: many; D gene: TRBD2; J gene: TRBJ2-7; V gene: TRBV7-2; CDR3 protein: CASSLAGAGGREQYF; CDR3 DNA: TGTGCCAGCAGCTTAGCGGGGGCGGGAGGAAGGGAGCAGTACTTC
clone size: many; D gene: TRBD1; J gene: TRBJ2-1; V gene: TRBV24-1; CDR3 protein: CATSAPGGTEGEQFF; CDR3 DNA: TGTGCCACCAGTGCCCCAGGTGGGACAGAGGGTGAGCAGTTCTTC
clone size: -; D gene: -; J gene: TRBJ2-7; V gene: TRBV28; CDR3 protein: CASMDSRQYEQYF; CDR3 DNA: TGTGCCAGCATGGACAGCCGTCAGTACGAGCAGTACTTC
clone size: -; D gene: TRBD1; J gene: TRBJ2-3; V gene: TRBV7-9; CDR3 protein: CASSRGTGFIDTQYF; CDR3 DNA: TGTGCCAGCAGCCGAGGGACAGGGTTTATAGATACGCAGTATTTT
clone size: few; D gene: TRBD2; J gene: TRBJ2-5; V gene: TRBV7-2; CDR3 protein: CASSQGLGQTQYF; CDR3 DNA: TGTGCCAGCAGCCAAGGACTAGGGCAGACCCAGTACTTC
clone size: -; D gene: TRBD2; J gene: TRBJ2-1; V gene: TRBV7-4; CDR3 protein: CATIPAGRMRGSGDEQFF; CDR3 DNA: TGTGCCACCATCCCGGCTGGCAGGATGCGCGGGAGTGGAGATGAGCAGTTCTTC
clone size: -; D gene: TRBD2; J gene: TRBJ2-5; V gene: TRBV20-1; CDR3 protein: CRAGGQLRETQYF; CDR3 DNA: TGCAGGGCGGGGGGGCAGCTGAGAGAGACCCAGTACTTC
clone size: many; D gene: TRBD2; J gene: TRBJ2-2; V gene: TRBV30; CDR3 protein: CAWDSGRVNTGELFF; CDR3 DNA: TGTGCCTGGGATAGCGGGAGGGTGAACACCGGGGAGCTGTTTTTT
clone size: medium-sized; D gene: TRBD2; J gene: TRBJ2-3; V gene: TRBV6-1; CDR3 protein: CASSDGGGPDTQYF; CDR3 DNA: TGTGCCAGCAGTGACGGGGGAGGGCCAGATACGCAGTATTTT
clone size: -; D gene: -; J gene: TRBJ2-1; V gene: TRBV5-1; CDR3 protein: CASQADSSYNEQFF; CDR3 DNA: TGCGCCAGTCAAGCGGACTCCTCCTACAATGAGCAGTTCTTC
clone size: few; D gene: TRBD1; J gene: TRBJ1-5; V gene: TRBV11-2; CDR3 protein: CASSLAMDRNQPQHF; CDR3 DNA: TGTGCCAGCAGCTTAGCAATGGACAGGAATCAGCCCCAGCATTTT
clone size: -; D gene: -; J gene: TRBJ2-2; V gene: TRBV7-3; CDR3 protein: CASSPLAGRYTGELFF; CDR3 DNA: TGTGCCAGCAGCCCGTTGGCGGGAAGGTACACCGGGGAGCTGTTTTTT
clone size: -; D gene: -; J gene: TRBJ2-1; V gene: TRBV9; CDR3 protein: CASSGGNEQFF; CDR3 DNA: TGTGCCAGCAGCGGCGGTAATGAGCAGTTCTTC
clone size: -; D gene: -; J gene: TRBJ1-2; V gene: TRBV27; CDR3 protein: CASRSGAGGYTF; CDR3 DNA: TGTGCCAGCCGATCGGGGGCAGGTGGCTACACCTTC
clone size: many; D gene: -; J gene: TRBJ1-6; V gene: TRBV18; CDR3 protein: CASSPPNRQGVSWNSPLHF; CDR3 DNA: TGTGCCAGCTCACCACCCAACAGGCAAGGGGTTAGTTGGAATTCACCCCTCCACTTT
clone size: -; D gene: TRBD2; J gene: TRBJ2-1; V gene: TRBV7-3; CDR3 protein: CASSRFSGRRNEQFF; CDR3 DNA: TGTGCCAGCAGCCGTTTTAGCGGGAGGAGGAATGAGCAGTTCTTC
clone size: few; D gene: TRBD1; J gene: TRBJ1-6; V gene: TRBV27; CDR3 protein: CASSKGQGANSPLHF; CDR3 DNA: TGTGCCAGCAGTAAAGGACAGGGGGCGAATTCACCCCTCCACTTT
clone size: -; D gene: -; J gene: TRBJ2-2; V gene: TRBV28; CDR3 protein: CASRDTNTGELFF; CDR3 DNA: TGTGCCAGCAGAGATACGAACACCGGGGAGCTGTTTTTT
clone size: -; D gene: TRBD2; J gene: TRBJ2-3; V gene: TRBV11-2; CDR3 protein: CASSQGGLASTDTQYF; CDR3 DNA: TGTGCCAGCAGCCAAGGGGGACTAGCTAGCACAGATACGCAGTATTTT
clone size: many; D gene: TRBD1; J gene: TRBJ1-1; V gene: TRBV5-1; CDR3 protein: CASSRGQGRGDTEAFF; CDR3 DNA: TGCGCCAGCAGCCGGGGACAGGGGAGAGGGGACACTGAAGCTTTCTTT